This record covers a single TCR beta chain. The germline V gene encodes CDR1 LGHDT and CDR2 YNNKEL (reference sequence). The CDR3 sequence is 15 residues long. The trim removed 3 bases at V and 8 bases at J, leaving 8 bases unmatched. This sample is drawn from a study of blood T cell repertoires in COVID-19. About the research overall: Sites in the United States, Italy and Spain provided acute and convalescent COVID-19 samples. T cells, B-cell-depleted T cells, or PBMCs provided the cDNA or gDNA that served as material.

Original data processing: The authors estimated nucleated cell counts from reference gene primer amplification. Measured with immunoSEQ multiplex PCR; TCRdb has only the in-frame clones, and not every one. D and trimming were read from the DNA, whereas the V and J calls and clone size are those reported in that table. This table has roughly 140,000 clones, around four fifths appearing once. The J gene is TRBJ1-3, the V gene TRBV3-1 (or the pseudogene TRBV3-2); 9 nucleotides line up with TRBD1. The material sequenced was peripheral blood. This sequence was found in a woman between 35 and 50 years old with active or convalescent COVID-19. Here the CDR3 reads CASSQIGTGTDTIYF. Written as DNA, the CDR3 is TGTGCCAGCAGCCAGATTGGGACAGGGACGGACACCATATATTTT.